Only one count was recorded for the clone carrying this TCR beta chain. The sample is drawn from a study of blood T cell repertoires in COVID-19. As for the study in general: COVID-19 samples, acute and convalescent, were from the United States, Italy and Spain. T cells, B-cell-depleted T cells, or PBMCs supplied cDNA or gDNA.

The CDR3 runs to 15 residues. Looked up from germline, CDR1 is SGHVS and CDR2 is FQNEAQ. V lost 4 bases and J lost 9; bases outside the gene matches: 9. The authors' processing: Amplified reference gene primers provided the basis for estimating nucleated cell counts. Clones were sequenced by immunoSEQ multiplex PCR, and TCRdb holds only the in-frame ones, with some missing. V and J calls and clone size are given by that table; D and trimming were obtained from the DNA. Among over 100,000 clones listed, about three quarters were seen once. This clonotype originated in a human donor in a cohort sampled during active or convalescent COVID-19. J is TRBJ2-1 and V is TRBV7-8, with 10 bases that match TRBD2. Sequencing used peripheral blood. The CDR3 DNA sequence: TGTGCCAGCAGCTCCATTAGCGGGAGGTTAAGTGAGCAGTTCTTC. Translation: CASSSISGRLSEQFF.